The clone carrying this T cell receptor beta chain was seen more than once but under ten times. The time point: pre-treatment sample, taken before nivolumab and TIL therapy. Stage 4 NSCLC adults joined between late 2017 and 2020. V lost 6 bases and J lost 8; bases outside the gene matches: 6. Germline V gene data show CDR1 as SNHLY and CDR2 as FYNNEI. The length of the CDR3 is 14 residues. The record originates from a study of TIL therapy for anti-PD-1-resistant metastatic lung cancer. About the research overall: By whole-exome sequencing, median non-synonymous tumor mutation burden was roughly 1.6 mutations per megabase.

The immunoSEQ assay was v3. The assay was immunoSEQ multiplex PCR, and TCRdb's table has in-frame clones only and misses some. Among under 20,000 clones listed, about 75% were seen once. The receptor's source is a person between 25 and 79 years old with non-small cell lung cancer. The chain uses TRBV2 and TRBJ1-6, with TRBD1 matching over 8 bases. Sequenced material: blood, taken at baseline. The CDR3 sequence: CASRKQGDYSPLHF. As DNA, the CDR3 is TGTGCCAGCAGGAAACAGGGGGATTATTCACCCCTCCACTTT.